A selection of T cell receptor beta chains follows, all from one sample in a study of identical twins. One entry per CDR3 protein results from TCRdb running MiXCR on the 5' RACE reads. The table has about 520,000 distinct CDR3 sequences, 20% to 25% seen once. This sample also belongs to another study, concerning T cells expressing NK-cell markers.

The source material was CD4+ T cells sorted from blood. The receptors here all came from a woman younger than 30 in good health. The CDR3 runs from the conserved cysteine through the conserved F or W. The D gene is left open where the match is weak. Rows give clone size only sometimes, using once, few, many, or a class for an expanded clone.

J gene: TRBJ2-5; V gene: TRBV7-9; D gene: -; clone size: -; CDR3 DNA: TGTGCCAGCAGCGGGAATCCGGGACGATTACAAGAGACCCAGTACTTC; CDR3 protein: CASSGNPGRLQETQYF
J gene: TRBJ2-6; V gene: TRBV10-3; D gene: TRBD1; clone size: -; CDR3 DNA: TGTGCCATCACCCCGGGACAGGCGGTGGCCGGGGCCAACGTCCTGACTTTC; CDR3 protein: CAITPGQAVAGANVLTF
J gene: TRBJ2-3; V gene: TRBV5-1; D gene: -; clone size: few; CDR3 DNA: TGCGCCAGCAGCTTGGACGGGGTTTTAAGTACGCAGTATTTT; CDR3 protein: CASSLDGVLSTQYF
J gene: TRBJ2-1; V gene: TRBV5-1; D gene: TRBD2; clone size: -; CDR3 DNA: TGCGCCAGCAGCCCGCACGCGGGAGGGCAGTTCTTC; CDR3 protein: CASSPHAGGQFF
J gene: TRBJ2-1; V gene: TRBV7-2; D gene: TRBD2; clone size: -; CDR3 DNA: TGTGCCAGCAGCTTAGCCCCTTTAGCTAGCGGGAGTATTTACAATGAGCAGTTCTTC; CDR3 protein: CASSLAPLASGSIYNEQFF
J gene: TRBJ2-1; V gene: TRBV10-3; D gene: -; clone size: few; CDR3 DNA: TGTGCCACCTATACTACCATCTCCTCCTACAATGAGCAGTTCTTC; CDR3 protein: CATYTTISSYNEQFF
J gene: TRBJ2-7; V gene: TRBV5-1; D gene: -; clone size: -; CDR3 DNA: TGCGCCAGCAGCTTGGTAATGGGCGGAGATTACGAGCAGTACTTC; CDR3 protein: CASSLVMGGDYEQYF
J gene: TRBJ2-3; V gene: TRBV5-1; D gene: TRBD2; clone size: -; CDR3 DNA: TGCGCCAGCAGCTTGAGCGGTAGCGGGAGGGCCGAGGCAGATACGCAGTATTTT; CDR3 protein: CASSLSGSGRAEADTQYF
J gene: TRBJ2-5; V gene: TRBV20-1; D gene: -; clone size: -; CDR3 DNA: TGCAGTGCTAGTCAGCGCCAGTACGGGGCCCAGTACTTC; CDR3 protein: CSASQRQYGAQYF
J gene: TRBJ2-1; V gene: TRBV20-1; D gene: -; clone size: -; CDR3 DNA: TGCAGTGCGAACGGGGTGCGTGAGCAGTTCTTC; CDR3 protein: CSANGVREQFF
J gene: TRBJ2-7; V gene: TRBV5-6; D gene: -; clone size: few; CDR3 DNA: TGTGCCAGCAGCTTGGTAAGGCTAACCCCGACTAGGGGATACGAGCAGTACTTC; CDR3 protein: CASSLVRLTPTRGYEQYF
J gene: TRBJ1-5; V gene: TRBV20-1; D gene: -; clone size: -; CDR3 DNA: TGCAGTGCTAGATCCAGGGCTACTTATAGCAATCAGCCCCAGCATTTT; CDR3 protein: CSARSRATYSNQPQHF
J gene: TRBJ2-7; V gene: TRBV6-2/TRBV6-3; D gene: TRBD1; clone size: -; CDR3 DNA: TGTGCCAGCAGTTGGGACAGGGTAGGCAACGAGCAGTACTTC; CDR3 protein: CASSWDRVGNEQYF
J gene: TRBJ1-6; V gene: TRBV5-1; D gene: TRBD1; clone size: few; CDR3 DNA: TGCGCCAGCAGCTCGTGGGACAGAAATTCACCCCTCCACTTT; CDR3 protein: CASSSWDRNSPLHF
J gene: TRBJ2-7; V gene: TRBV6-1; D gene: -; clone size: -; CDR3 DNA: TGTGCCAGCACCACAACAGGAGCGTTCTACGAGCAGTACTTC; CDR3 protein: CASTTTGAFYEQYF
J gene: TRBJ1-1; V gene: TRBV5-1; D gene: -; clone size: -; CDR3 DNA: TGCGCCAGCAGGGGACACGTTAACACTGAAGCTTTCTTT; CDR3 protein: CASRGHVNTEAFF